The sequence of this TCR beta chain was determined in a study of OX40 agonist ivuxolimab in advanced cancers. Study results and limitations: Some patients who did not respond also had low normalized T-cell clonal expansion.

The table came from immunoSEQ multiplex PCR; TCRdb's copy has only in-frame clones and leaves some out. The sample has under 75,000 clones; around 93% are singletons. The CDR3 consists of 14 residues. The germline V gene encodes CDR1 SNHLY and CDR2 FYNNEI. V was clipped by 4 bases and J by 0 bases, with 9 bases between them. This clone was observed a single time. What it binds is unknown. This material consisted of CD4+ or CD8+ T cells sorted from blood, taken in a trial of the OX40 agonist ivuxolimab. The J gene is TRBJ2-5, the V gene TRBV2; D possibly corresponds to TRBD1 (5 bases). This TCR was sampled from an adult with an advanced solid tumor such as melanoma, head and neck, liver or kidney cancer. CDR3 sequence reads: CASSVTGDQETQYF. The CDR3 coding sequence is TGTGCCAGCAGTGTTACAGGCGACCAAGAGACCCAGTACTTC.